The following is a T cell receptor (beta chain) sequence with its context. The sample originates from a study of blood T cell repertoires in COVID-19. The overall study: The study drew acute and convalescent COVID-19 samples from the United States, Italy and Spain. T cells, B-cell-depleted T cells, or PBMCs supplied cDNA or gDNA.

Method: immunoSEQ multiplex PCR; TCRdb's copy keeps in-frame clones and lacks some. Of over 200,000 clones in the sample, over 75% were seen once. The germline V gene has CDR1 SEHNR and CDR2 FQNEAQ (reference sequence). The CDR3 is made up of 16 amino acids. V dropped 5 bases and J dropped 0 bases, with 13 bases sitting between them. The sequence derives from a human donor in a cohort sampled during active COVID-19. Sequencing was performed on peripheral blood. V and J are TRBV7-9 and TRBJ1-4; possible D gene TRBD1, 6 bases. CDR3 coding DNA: TGTGCCAGCAGCAGGGGGGAGGGTGCAACTAATGAAAAACTGTTTTTT. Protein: CASSRGEGATNEKLFF.